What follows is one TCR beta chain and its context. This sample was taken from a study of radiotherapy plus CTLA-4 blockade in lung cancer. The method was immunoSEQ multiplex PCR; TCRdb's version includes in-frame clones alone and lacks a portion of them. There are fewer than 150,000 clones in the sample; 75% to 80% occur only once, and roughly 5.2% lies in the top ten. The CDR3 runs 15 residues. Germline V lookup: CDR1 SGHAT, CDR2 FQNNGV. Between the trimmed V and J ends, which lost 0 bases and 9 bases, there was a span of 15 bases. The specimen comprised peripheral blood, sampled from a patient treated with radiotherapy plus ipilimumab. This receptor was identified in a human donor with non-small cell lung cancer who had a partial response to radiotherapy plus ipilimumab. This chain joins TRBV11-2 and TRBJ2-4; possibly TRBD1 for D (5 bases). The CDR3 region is CASSLEAGHQGIQYF. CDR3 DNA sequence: TGTGCCAGCAGCTTAGAGGCAGGGCACCAAGGCATTCAGTACTTC.